This T cell receptor (beta chain) derives from a study of T-cell memory formation after mild COVID-19. There are a few counts of this clonotype. TCRdb analysed the 5' RACE reads with MiXCR anew, one entry per CDR3 protein. The sample includes 95,000 to 120,000 distinct CDR3 sequences, 18% of them seen just once. Germline CDR1 is SGHTA and CDR2 is FQGNSA. This CDR3 is built from 15 residues. V dropped 2 bases and J dropped 5 bases, with 15 bases sitting between them. The TCR was taken from a man younger than 30 who had mild COVID-19 (a few samples of this study predate the infection). Cell type and time point are not known. This chain joins TRBV7-2 and TRBJ2-5; the D gene could be TRBD1 or TRBD2 (6 bases each). The sequenced sample consisted of PBMCs or a T cell subset sorted from them (not recorded which). Here the CDR3 DNA reads TGTGCCAGCAGCTTATTTGGGGGGCGACAGGAGACCCAGTACTTC. It is translated as CASSLFGGRQETQYF.